This T cell receptor beta chain appears in the sequencing data of a study of monozygotic twins with inflammatory bowel disease (dated by TCRdb to between 2018 and 2021). For the wider study: The full study comprised around 28 monozygotic twin pairs: nine German pairs (four IBD-concordant, five IBD-discordant) and 19 IBD-discordant Danish pairs. Each individual had, on average, about 151 000 unique TCRalpha sequences and 181 000 unique TCRbeta sequences available for analysis. Disease-associated traits were sought mainly through comparisons between IBD patients and their genetically identical healthy co-twins within discordant pairs. Beyond this particular receptor, the publication reports: The results gave no support for a single strong signal or clonotype linked to IBD. The analysis was unable to tell different T cell subtypes apart. IBD patients shared fewer clonotypes with other individuals than healthy twins did, most markedly in patients showing signs of disease activity. A decrease in TCRbeta repertoire diversity, as measured by inverse Simpson index, was observed in IBD patients compared with their healthy co-twins. Repertoire similarity did not differ between concordant and discordant twins, possibly due to limited statistical power. Because patients were on differing immunosuppressive treatments, the repertoires may have picked up extra background noise and inter-individual variability.

Library preparation used 5' RACE. Preparation of each TCR library used approximately 4,000 ng of total RNA. cDNA was synthesized with SMARTScribe reverse transcriptase in eight separate reactions per sample. During cDNA synthesis, template switching introduced unique molecular identifiers that contained a 6-nucleotide sample barcode. TCRalpha and TCRbeta cDNA was amplified by two nested PCRs of around 16 and 10 cycles, with bead purification after each PCR. Before amplification, the cDNA was both treated with uracil DNA-glycosylase and purified with the QIAquick PCR purification kit. The second PCR added Illumina TruSeq-compatible adapters along with sample-specific barcodes. TapeStation and Qubit were used to check library quality and concentration, and 5 to 6.5 ng of each library was pooled. Sequencing of the pooled libraries was done on an Illumina HiSeq2500 single-index Rapid Run using custom sequencing primers and 2 x 100 bp reads. The study's own analysis went as follows. UMI-based consensus assembly with MiGEC version 1.2.6 was used to correct PCR and sequencing errors. MiXCR version 2.1.1 was used for V(D)J alignment, clonotype assembly and CDR3 extraction. Gene usage, clonotype sharing and MAIT/NKT TCR abundance were normalised by analysing the top 1000, 10 000 and 20 000 clonotypes per sample. Diversity was computed as the inverse Simpson index with the vegan R package after downsampling to 27 000 UMIs. Statistical testing used paired Mann-Whitney U tests on the discordant twin pairs and applied Benjamini-Hochberg correction for multiple testing. TCRdb reprocessed the sequencing reads and holds a single record per CDR3 protein sequence, with no DNA. The V and J calls reflect TCRdb's pipeline rather than the authors' work. The table for this sample shows around 400,000 distinct CDR3 sequences. The ten largest account for roughly 2.5% of the sample.

From cysteine to phenylalanine, the CDR3 is 15 amino acids long. No DNA accompanies this entry. From each donor, an approximately 2.5 ml peripheral blood sample was drawn into PAXgene tubes and stored at -80 degrees C. Total RNA was isolated from whole blood with the PAXgene blood miRNA kit on an automated QIAcube, without T cell sorting. Deep TCRalpha and TCRbeta repertoire profiling with unique molecular barcoding was performed on peripheral blood of monozygotic twin pairs concordant or discordant for inflammatory bowel disease. Smoking habits were recorded for all twin pairs, and individuals were classified as current, former or never smokers. Notes on this clonotype: It has no known antigen specificity.

This receptor was identified in a human donor with ulcerative colitis or Crohn's disease, or a healthy co-twin of an affected twin (not recorded which). Sequencing input: blood. The rearrangement combines TRBV12-3 or TRBV12-4 with TRBJ1-5; the D call of TRBD1 rests on TCRdb alone, since no DNA is present to check it. The CDR3 corresponds to CASSLTGSPHQPQHF.